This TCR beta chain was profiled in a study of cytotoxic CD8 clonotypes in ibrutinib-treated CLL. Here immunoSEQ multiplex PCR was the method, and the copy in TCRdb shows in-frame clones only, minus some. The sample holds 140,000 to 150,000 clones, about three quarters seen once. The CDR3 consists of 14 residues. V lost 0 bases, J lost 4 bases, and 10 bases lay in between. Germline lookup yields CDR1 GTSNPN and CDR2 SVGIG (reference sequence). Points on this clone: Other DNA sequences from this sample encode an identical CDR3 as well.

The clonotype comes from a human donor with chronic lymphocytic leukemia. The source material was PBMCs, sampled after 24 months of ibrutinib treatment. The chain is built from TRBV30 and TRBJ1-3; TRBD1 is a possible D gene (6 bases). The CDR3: CAWSVGGGGNTIYF. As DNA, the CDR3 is TGTGCCTGGAGTGTCGGAGGGGGGGGAAACACCATATATTTT.